Following are 14 T cell receptor beta chains from one sample sequenced in a study of Graves' ophthalmopathy and Graves' hyperthyroidism. Researchers took RNA transcripts and amplified TCR beta CDR3 regions from them. Investigators did first-round RT-PCR with HTBI primers, then second-round multiplex PCR. MiXCR, run by TCRdb on the multiplex PCR reads, gives a single entry per CDR3 protein. The table includes about 15,000 distinct CDR3 sequences, around 46% detected once. Sequences were obtained from peripheral blood. The receptors were sampled from a woman in her 40s with stable Graves' hyperthyroidism.

As to this clonotype: Mismatch with germline at one junction end may stem from a read error. The V and J genes are TRBV29-1 and TRBJ2-7; 15 nucleotides align to TRBD2. Germline V lookup: CDR1 SQVTM, CDR2 ANQGSEA. CDR3 length: 16 amino acids. Written as DNA, the CDR3 is TGCAGCGTTGAAGGAGGACTAGCGGGGGGGCCGAACGACCAGCACTTC. Amino acid sequence: CSVEGGLAGGPNDQHF.

This clonotype was detected a few times. The chain couples TRBV6-2 or TRBV6-3 to TRBJ1-6, with 9 bases that match TRBD1. V was pared by 4 bases and J by 10 bases, with 5 bases of the junction left unmatched. The CDR3 sequence is 14 residues long. Germline lookup yields CDR1 MNHEY and CDR2 SVGEGT. The CDR3 spells CASSFGQGNSPLHF. The CDR3 DNA reads as TGTGCCAGCAGTTTCGGACAGGGGAACTCACCCCTCCACTTT.

The V and J genes are TRBV27 and TRBJ1-2, with TRBD1 identical over 7 bases. Germline V gene data show CDR1 as MNHEY and CDR2 as SMNVEV (reference sequence). CDR3 length: 15 amino acids. The junction had 5 bases not matched to a gene; V was cut back by 2 bases and J by 2 bases. CDR3 region: CASSLIGGSNYGYTF. In nucleotides, the CDR3 is TGTGCCAGCAGTTTAATAGGGGGCAGCAACTATGGCTACACCTTC.

The chain uses TRBV12-5 and TRBJ2-5; D call uncertain. From germline, CDR1 is LGHNT and CDR2 FRNRAP. This CDR3 comprises 13 residues. The V and J ends lost 1 base and 7 bases respectively, with 10 bases between them. This CDR3 is CASGLEPKGTQYF. CDR3 in DNA: TGTGCTAGTGGTTTGGAACCGAAGGGGACCCAGTACTTC.

This clonotype is termed medium-sized (0.01 to 0.1%). The gene calls are TRBV2 and TRBJ1-1; the match to TRBD1 covers 7 bases. There are 14 residues in the CDR3. Trimming cost V 4 bases and J 1 base; bases outside gene matches: 3. Per germline, CDR1 SNHLY and CDR2 FYNNEI. In nucleotides, the CDR3 is TGTGCCAGCAGTGTCGGGACAGCGAACACTGAAGCTTTCTTT. It yields the protein CASSVGTANTEAFF.

This clonotype was recorded many times. V usage is TRBV5-1 and J usage is TRBJ2-1, with D possibly TRBD1 on 5 matching bases. V shed 1 base and J shed 10 bases, with 9 bases lying between them. The germline gives CDR1 SGHRS, CDR2 YFSETQ. This CDR3 comprises 12 residues. The CDR3 nucleotides are TGCGCCAGCAGCTTGAGGGGCCGGGAGCAGTTCTTC. Amino acid sequence: CASSLRGREQFF.

V usage is TRBV24-1 and J usage is TRBJ2-2; TRBD2 matches at 11 bases. Trimming cost V 7 bases and J 7 bases; bases outside gene matches: 4. This CDR3 is built from 14 residues. Germline V gene sequence: CDR1 KGHDR, CDR2 SFDVKD. The CDR3 spells CATRTSGTVGELFF. Here the CDR3 DNA reads TGTGCCACCAGGACTAGCGGGACGGTCGGGGAGCTGTTTTTT.

The chain is built from TRBV7-2 and TRBJ2-7; D perhaps matches TRBD1 (5 bases). Trimming cost V 5 bases and J 6 bases, with 14 bases left between them. The V gene's germline CDR1 is SGHTA and CDR2 FQGNSA. The CDR3 covers 13 residues. CDR3 DNA: TGTGCCAGCAGCCAATACTTGGACATCGAGCAGTACTTC. Amino acid sequence: CASSQYLDIEQYF.

In its sample, this clonotype was seen a few times. The chain recombines TRBV28 with TRBJ2-7, with 9 nucleotides matching TRBD1. V shed 3 bases, J shed 5 bases, and the junction held 14 bases outside the gene matches. The CDR3 has 17 amino acids. In germline, CDR1 is MDHEN, CDR2 SYDVKM. CDR3 in DNA: TGTGCCAGCAGTTTCCCGGGACAGGGAGTAGGGGTGGACGAGCAGTACTTC. The encoded protein is CASSFPGQGVGVDEQYF.

The chain carries TRBV19 and TRBJ1-2; D might be TRBD1 (6 bases). This CDR3 contains 13 residues. The V gene's germline CDR1 is LNHDA and CDR2 SQIVND (reference sequence). The germline V and J ends were trimmed by 10 bases and 8 bases, with 20 bases remaining between them. The CDR3 DNA reads TGTGCCACCCTCTACGAACAGGGAAGCGGCTACACCTTC. It is translated as CATLYEQGSGYTF.

This chain joins TRBV5-6 and TRBJ2-2; D uncertain. V was shortened by 2 bases and J by 4 bases, with 12 bases between the two germline ends. Germline V gene data show CDR1 as SGHDT and CDR2 as YYEEEE. The CDR3 consists of 15 residues. CDR3 sequence (DNA): TGTGCCAGCAGCTTTGAAGAGACACTCACCGGGGAGCTGTTTTTT. It encodes CASSFEETLTGELFF.

The V and J genes are TRBV7-3 and TRBJ2-1, with a tentative D call TRBD1 (6 bases). With 4 bases removed from V and 0 bases from J, the gap between germline ends came to 10 bases. CDR3 size: 15 residues. CDR1 and CDR2 from the germline V gene are SGHTA and FQGTGA. In DNA form, the CDR3 reads TGTGCCAGCAGCTCTACAGGGCTCTCCTACAATGAGCAGTTCTTC. Its protein product is CASSSTGLSYNEQFF.

This clonotype has just a few counts. The V gene is TRBV4-1, the J gene TRBJ1-4; 9 nucleotides line up with TRBD1. Germline V gene data show CDR1 as MGHRA and CDR2 as YSYEKL. The CDR3 is made up of 14 amino acids. Trimming at V came to 4 bases and at J to 8 bases, leaving 5 bases not matched to a gene. CDR3 loop: CASSRRTGEEKLFF. Written as DNA, the CDR3 is TGCGCCAGCAGCCGTAGGACAGGGGAAGAAAAACTGTTTTTT.

The chain recombines TRBV7-2 with TRBJ2-1; 9 bases are shared with TRBD2. From germline, CDR1 is SGHTA and CDR2 FQGNSA. The CDR3 has 17 residues. V shed 3 bases, J shed 8 bases, and the junction held 14 bases outside the gene matches. The CDR3 here is CASSLGLAGTSKDEQFF. The CDR3 bases are TGTGCCAGCAGCTTGGGGCTAGCGGGAACTAGTAAGGATGAGCAGTTCTTC.